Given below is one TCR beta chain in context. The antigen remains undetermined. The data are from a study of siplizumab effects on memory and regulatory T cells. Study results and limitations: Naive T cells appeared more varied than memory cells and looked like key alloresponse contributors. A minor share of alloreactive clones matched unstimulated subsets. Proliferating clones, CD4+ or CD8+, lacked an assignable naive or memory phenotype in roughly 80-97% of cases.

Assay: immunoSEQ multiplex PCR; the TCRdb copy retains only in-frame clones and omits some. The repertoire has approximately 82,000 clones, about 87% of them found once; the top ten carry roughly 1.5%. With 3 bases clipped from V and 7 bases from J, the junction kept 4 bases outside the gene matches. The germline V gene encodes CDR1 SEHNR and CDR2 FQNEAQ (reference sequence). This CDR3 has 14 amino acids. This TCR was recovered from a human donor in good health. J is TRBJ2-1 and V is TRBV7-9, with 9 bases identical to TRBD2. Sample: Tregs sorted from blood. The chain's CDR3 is CASSLGTSFNEQFF. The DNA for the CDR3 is TGTGCCAGCAGCTTGGGGACTAGCTTTAATGAGCAGTTCTTC.